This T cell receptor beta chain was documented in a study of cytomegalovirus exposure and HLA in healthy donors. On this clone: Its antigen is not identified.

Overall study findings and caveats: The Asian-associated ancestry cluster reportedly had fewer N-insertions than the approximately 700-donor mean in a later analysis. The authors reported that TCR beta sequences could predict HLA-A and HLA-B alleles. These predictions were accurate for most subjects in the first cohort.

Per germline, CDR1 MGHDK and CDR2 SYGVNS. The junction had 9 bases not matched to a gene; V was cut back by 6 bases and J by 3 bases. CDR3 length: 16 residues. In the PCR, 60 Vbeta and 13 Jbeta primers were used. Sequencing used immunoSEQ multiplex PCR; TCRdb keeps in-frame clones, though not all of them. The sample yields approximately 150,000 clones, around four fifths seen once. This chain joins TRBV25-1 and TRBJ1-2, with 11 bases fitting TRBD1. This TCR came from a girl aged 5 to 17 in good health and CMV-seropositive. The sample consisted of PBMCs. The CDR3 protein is CASSPSPGQGDYGYTF. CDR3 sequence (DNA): TGTGCCAGCAGCCCTAGTCCGGGACAGGGGGACTATGGCTACACCTTC.